These 3 T cell receptor beta chains share one sample of origin, sequenced in a study of regulatory T cells in long-lasting Graves disease. Time point indicated: persistent/refractory GD, antithyroid drugs over 5 years with positive TRAb. PBMC-derived RNA was used for the TCR library. Sequencing libraries for TCR beta were prepared with iRepertoire HTBI primers and Arm-PCR of CDR3 regions. Using its own MiXCR run on the multiplex PCR reads, TCRdb lists one record per CDR3 protein. The sample records 400,000 to 500,000 distinct CDR3 sequences, about 22% being singletons. Sequenced material: peripheral blood mononuclear cells (PBMCs), taken when the disease was refractory, from a patient treated with antithyroid drugs. These receptors all come from a female donor with Graves disease.

This clonotype was seen ten or more times. The rearrangement joins TRBV28 to TRBJ1-2, with a tentative D call TRBD1 (5 bases). The germline CDR1 and CDR2 sequences are MDHEN and SYDVKM. CDR3 length equals 17 residues. The V end was cut by 4 bases, the J end by 2 bases, with 20 bases between. The CDR3 DNA reads as TGTGCCAGCAGTTCCTATGCCCTCCTGACAGCGAACTATGGCTACACCTTC. Its protein product is CASSSYALLTANYGYTF.

In regard to this clonotype: A junction boundary mismatches the germline segment, possibly from a read error. This CDR3 reads CASSYTRAAVAVF. The CDR3, as DNA: TGTGCCAGCAGTTATACTCGGGCCGCCGTAGCAGTCTTT. V usage is TRBV6-5 and J usage is TRBJ1-1; D not certain. Looked up from germline, CDR1 is MNHEY and CDR2 is SVGAGI. This CDR3 spans 13 amino acids.

This clonotype turned up a few times. V and J are TRBV15 and TRBJ2-7, with D perhaps matching TRBD1 or TRBD2 (5 bases each). Looked up from germline, CDR1 is LNHNV and CDR2 is YYDKDF (reference sequence). This CDR3 has 14 residues. The V and J ends lost 5 bases and 2 bases respectively, with 13 bases between them. This CDR3 is CATSGWGSPYEQYF. For the CDR3, the DNA is TGTGCCACCAGCGGCTGGGGGTCACCCTACGAGCAGTACTTC. The entire variable domain, with the rest obtained from reference TRBV15 and TRBJ2-7, is as follows: DAMVIQNPRYQVTQFGKPVTLSCSQTLNHNVMYWYQQKSSQAPKLLFHYYDKDFNNEADTPDNFQSRRPNTSFCFLDIRSPGLGDTAMYLCATSGWGSPYEQYFGPGTRLTVT.